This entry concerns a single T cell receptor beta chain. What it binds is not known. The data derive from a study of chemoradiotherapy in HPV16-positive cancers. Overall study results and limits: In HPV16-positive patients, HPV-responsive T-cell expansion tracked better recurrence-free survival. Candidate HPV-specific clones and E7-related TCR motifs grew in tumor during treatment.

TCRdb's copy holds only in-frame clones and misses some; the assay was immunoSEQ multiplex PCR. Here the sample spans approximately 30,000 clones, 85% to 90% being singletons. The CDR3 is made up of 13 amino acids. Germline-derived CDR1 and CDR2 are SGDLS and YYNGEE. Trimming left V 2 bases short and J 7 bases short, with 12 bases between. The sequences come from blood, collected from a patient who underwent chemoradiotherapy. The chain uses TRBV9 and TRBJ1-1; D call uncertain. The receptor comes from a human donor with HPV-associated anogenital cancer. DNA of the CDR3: TGTGCCAGCAGCGTCGTAGTCACGGGTGAAGCTTTCTTT. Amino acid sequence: CASSVVVTGEAFF.